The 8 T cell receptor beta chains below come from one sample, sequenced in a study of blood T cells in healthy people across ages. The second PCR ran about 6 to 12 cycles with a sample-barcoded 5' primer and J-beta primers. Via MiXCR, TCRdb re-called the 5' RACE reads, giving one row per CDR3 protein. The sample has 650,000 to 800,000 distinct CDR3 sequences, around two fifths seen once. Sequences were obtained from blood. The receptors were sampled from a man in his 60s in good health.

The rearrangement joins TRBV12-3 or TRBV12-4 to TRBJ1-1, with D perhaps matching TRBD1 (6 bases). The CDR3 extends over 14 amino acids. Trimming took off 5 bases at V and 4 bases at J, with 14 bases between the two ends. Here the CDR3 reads CASSPLGGGTEAFF. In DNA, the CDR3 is TGTGCCAGCAGTCCCCTCGGAGGGGGCACTGAAGCTTTCTTT.

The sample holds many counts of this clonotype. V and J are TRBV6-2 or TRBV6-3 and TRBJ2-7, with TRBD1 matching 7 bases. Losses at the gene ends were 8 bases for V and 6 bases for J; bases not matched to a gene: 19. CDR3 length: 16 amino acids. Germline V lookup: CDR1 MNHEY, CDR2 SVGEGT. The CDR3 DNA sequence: TGTGCCAGCTGCACCGGGACAGTGGACGTTCCTTCCGAGCAGTACTTC. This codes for CASCTGTVDVPSEQYF.

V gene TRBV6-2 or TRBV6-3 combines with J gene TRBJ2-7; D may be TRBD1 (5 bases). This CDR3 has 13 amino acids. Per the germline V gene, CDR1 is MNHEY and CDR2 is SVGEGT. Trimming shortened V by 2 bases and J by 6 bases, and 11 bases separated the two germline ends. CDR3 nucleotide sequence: TGTGCCAGCAGTTACCGTGACAGCAGCGAGCAGTACTTC. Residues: CASSYRDSSEQYF.

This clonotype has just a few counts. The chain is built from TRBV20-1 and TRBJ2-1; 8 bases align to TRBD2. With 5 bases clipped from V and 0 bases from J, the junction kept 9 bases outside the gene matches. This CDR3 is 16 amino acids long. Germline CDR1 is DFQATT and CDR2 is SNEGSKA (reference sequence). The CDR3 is CSAEESGGFSYNEQFF. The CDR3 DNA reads TGCAGTGCTGAAGAAAGCGGGGGCTTCTCCTACAATGAGCAGTTCTTC.

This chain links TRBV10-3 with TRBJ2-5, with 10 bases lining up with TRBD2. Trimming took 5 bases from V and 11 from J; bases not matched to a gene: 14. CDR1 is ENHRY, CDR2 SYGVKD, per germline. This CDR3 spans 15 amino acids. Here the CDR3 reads CAISHPSGGYNEQYF. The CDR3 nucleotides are TGTGCCATCAGTCATCCTAGCGGGGGTTATAATGAGCAGTACTTC.

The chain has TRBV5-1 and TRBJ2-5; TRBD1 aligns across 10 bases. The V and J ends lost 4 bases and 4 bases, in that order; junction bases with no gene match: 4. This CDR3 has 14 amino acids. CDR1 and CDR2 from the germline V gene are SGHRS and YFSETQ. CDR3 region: CASSMTGGAETQYF. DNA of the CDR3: TGCGCCAGCAGCATGACAGGGGGCGCAGAGACCCAGTACTTC.

The CDR3 spells CASSVGGADEQFF. The CDR3 DNA is TGTGCCAGCAGCGTAGGAGGGGCCGATGAGCAGTTCTTC. This chain links TRBV9 with TRBJ2-1; D may correspond to TRBD1 or TRBD2 (5 bases each). The CDR3 extends over 13 amino acids. CDR1 SGDLS and CDR2 YYNGEE come from the germline V gene. V was shortened by 0 bases and J by 8 bases, with 9 bases between the two germline ends.

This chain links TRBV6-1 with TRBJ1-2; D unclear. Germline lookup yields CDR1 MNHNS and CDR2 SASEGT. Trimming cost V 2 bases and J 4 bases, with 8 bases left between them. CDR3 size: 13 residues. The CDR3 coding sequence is TGTGCCAGCAGTGAATGGGCAGGCTATGGCTACACCTTC. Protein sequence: CASSEWAGYGYTF.